A selection of T cell receptor beta chains follows, all from one sample in a study of beta chain features in type 1 diabetes. The repertoire was sequenced with immunoSEQ multiplex PCR; TCRdb's copy has only in-frame clones and lacks some. The sample holds roughly 300,000 clones, roughly 8% seen once. The material sequenced was central memory CD4+ T cells from blood. The receptors originated from a woman aged 18-35 years in good health. CDR3s include the opening cysteine and the closing phenylalanine or tryptophan. Each record gives: clone size, J gene, V gene, D gene, CDR3 protein, CDR3 DNA. D genes are given only for firm matches. The size entry is marked missing in some rows and otherwise reads once, few, many or a size class.

abundance: .
j_gene: TRBJ2-1
v_gene: TRBV7-3
d_gene: TRBD2
CDR3aa: CASSLRGRVNEQFF
CDR3nt: TGTGCCAGCAGCTTACGCGGGAGAGTAAATGAGCAGTTCTTC

abundance: few
j_gene: TRBJ2-7
v_gene: TRBV7-9
d_gene: .
CDR3aa: CASSQPQGSSYEQYF
CDR3nt: TGTGCCAGCAGCCAACCACAGGGTAGCTCCTACGAGCAGTACTTC

abundance: .
j_gene: TRBJ2-7
v_gene: TRBV7-6
d_gene: .
CDR3aa: CASSPTYEYEQYF
CDR3nt: TGTGCCAGCAGCCCCACATACGAATACGAGCAGTACTTC

abundance: few
j_gene: TRBJ1-4
v_gene: TRBV4-3
d_gene: .
CDR3aa: CASSPRIIRETNEKLFF
CDR3nt: TGCGCCAGCAGCCCCAGAATAATCCGGGAAACTAATGAAAAACTGTTTTTT

abundance: few
j_gene: TRBJ2-3
v_gene: TRBV7-9
d_gene: .
CDR3aa: CASSRERQSTDTQYF
CDR3nt: TGTGCCAGCAGCCGCGAGAGACAGAGCACAGATACGCAGTATTTT

abundance: few
j_gene: TRBJ2-3
v_gene: TRBV15
d_gene: .
CDR3aa: CATSSRERADTQYF
CDR3nt: TGTGCCACCAGCAGTCGGGAGAGAGCAGATACGCAGTATTTT

abundance: few
j_gene: TRBJ1-5
v_gene: TRBV7-8
d_gene: TRBD1
CDR3aa: CASSERQGRKNSNQPQHF
CDR3nt: TGTGCCAGCAGCGAACGACAGGGTAGGAAGAATAGCAATCAGCCCCAGCATTTT

abundance: .
j_gene: TRBJ2-1
v_gene: TRBV5-3
d_gene: .
CDR3aa: CARSLCSSYNEQFF
CDR3nt: TGTGCCAGAAGCTTATGCAGCTCCTACAATGAGCAGTTCTTC

abundance: .
j_gene: TRBJ2-7
v_gene: TRBV21-1
d_gene: .
CDR3aa: CASSKQRIAETYEQYF
CDR3nt: TGTGCCAGCAGCAAACAGCGCATTGCGGAAACCTACGAGCAGTACTTC

abundance: .
j_gene: TRBJ2-3
v_gene: TRBV4-3
d_gene: TRBD2
CDR3aa: CASSQDLLAGGRADTQYF
CDR3nt: TGCGCCAGCAGCCAGGACCTACTAGCGGGAGGTCGGGCAGATACGCAGTATTTT

abundance: few
j_gene: TRBJ2-7
v_gene: TRBV4-2
d_gene: TRBD2
CDR3aa: CASSQTTTSVYEQYF
CDR3nt: TGTGCCAGCAGCCAAACGACGACTAGCGTCTACGAGCAGTACTTC

abundance: few
j_gene: TRBJ2-3
v_gene: TRBV29-1
d_gene: TRBD2
CDR3aa: CSVPISSGRPTDTQYF
CDR3nt: TGCAGCGTACCGATATCTAGCGGGAGGCCCACAGATACGCAGTATTTT

abundance: .
j_gene: TRBJ2-1
v_gene: TRBV7-2
d_gene: .
CDR3aa: CASSPGLPNEQFF
CDR3nt: TGTGCCAGCAGCCCGGGACTTCCCAATGAGCAGTTCTTC

abundance: .
j_gene: TRBJ1-2
v_gene: TRBV28
d_gene: .
CDR3aa: CASSLLLGYGYTF
CDR3nt: TGTGCCAGCAGTTTATTGTTGGGCTATGGCTACACCTTC

abundance: .
j_gene: TRBJ1-1
v_gene: TRBV7-8
d_gene: .
CDR3aa: CASSLSFPTGTEAFF
CDR3nt: TGTGCCAGCAGCTTAAGTTTCCCGACAGGCACTGAAGCTTTCTTT

abundance: .
j_gene: TRBJ2-1
v_gene: TRBV28
d_gene: .
CDR3aa: CASNTGNHEQFF
CDR3nt: TGTGCCAGCAACACAGGGAACCATGAGCAGTTCTTC

abundance: .
j_gene: TRBJ2-1
v_gene: TRBV29-1
d_gene: .
CDR3aa: CSVERYQGEDEQFF
CDR3nt: TGCAGCGTTGAGAGGTATCAGGGAGAGGATGAGCAGTTCTTC

abundance: many
j_gene: TRBJ2-3
v_gene: TRBV29-1
d_gene: .
CDR3aa: CSVEQLDGTQYF
CDR3nt: TGCAGCGTGGAGCAACTAGACGGTACGCAGTATTTT

abundance: .
j_gene: TRBJ2-3
v_gene: TRBV25-1
d_gene: .
CDR3aa: CASSEYRGSGDTQYF
CDR3nt: TGTGCCAGCAGTGAATACAGAGGGAGTGGGGATACGCAGTATTTT

abundance: few
j_gene: TRBJ2-3
v_gene: TRBV5-8
d_gene: .
CDR3aa: CASSRGAPDTQYF
CDR3nt: TGTGCCAGCAGTCGAGGGGCCCCAGATACGCAGTATTTT

abundance: .
j_gene: TRBJ2-7
v_gene: TRBV25-1
d_gene: .
CDR3aa: CASSPPYSYEQYF
CDR3nt: TGTGCCAGCAGTCCACCGTACTCCTACGAGCAGTACTTC

abundance: .
j_gene: TRBJ1-1
v_gene: TRBV13
d_gene: .
CDR3aa: CASSLRRGAEAFF
CDR3nt: TGTGCCAGCAGCTTACGCAGGGGCGCTGAAGCTTTCTTT

abundance: many
j_gene: TRBJ2-4
v_gene: TRBV4-3
d_gene: .
CDR3aa: CASSIAIQEDKNIQYF
CDR3nt: TGCGCCAGCAGCATCGCCATACAGGAAGACAAAAACATTCAGTACTTC

abundance: .
j_gene: TRBJ2-5
v_gene: TRBV5-4
d_gene: .
CDR3aa: CASSATVRTNSGTQYF
CDR3nt: TGTGCCAGCAGCGCGACAGTACGCACAAACTCAGGGACCCAGTACTTC